Listed below are T cell receptor beta chains from one sample, sequenced in a study of blood T cell repertoires in COVID-19. Sequencing used immunoSEQ multiplex PCR; TCRdb keeps in-frame clones, though not all of them. Of roughly 500,000 clones listed, approximately 87% are singletons. Sequenced: PBMCs or T cells enriched from blood (not recorded which). The source of these receptors is a woman in her 40s who had recovered from COVID-19. Both conserved end residues are part of each CDR3. The order of the fields is J gene, V gene, CDR3 protein.

TRBJ2-1 | TRBV4-1 | CASSQDGWGGDNEQFF
TRBJ1-3 | TRBV19 | CASSPGTSGNTIYF
TRBJ2-1 | TRBV2 | CASSGTITSAWQLPTYNEQFF
TRBJ1-5 | TRBV5-1 | CASSVGSGGQPQHF
TRBJ1-5 | TRBV3-1/TRBV3-2 | CASSQGQGTGESNQPQHF
TRBJ2-7 | TRBV14 | CASSHYREQYF
TRBJ2-7 | TRBV7-9 | CASSPTAGTGGVEQYF
TRBJ2-1 | TRBV11-3 | CASSSKSSYTYNEQFF
TRBJ1-3 | TRBV5-5 | CASSWTGDPGNTIYF
TRBJ2-1 | TRBV7-2 | CASSYGLAAVEQFF
TRBJ2-7 | TRBV5-1 | CASSLTAGQPYEQYF
TRBJ2-1 | TRBV12-3/TRBV12-4 | CASSLGDEQFF
TRBJ1-2 | TRBV7-2 | CASSLTLGGYTF
TRBJ1-5 | TRBV12-5 | CASGLDQGSQPQHF
TRBJ2-1 | TRBV11-2 | CASSSLQGNNEQFF
TRBJ1-2 | TRBV6-6 | CASSPPGEGYTF
TRBJ1-1 | TRBV2 | CASSAGKSAFF
TRBJ2-7 | TRBV2 | CASSVDRGEQYF
TRBJ2-1 | TRBV11-2 | CASSLVRGGGYNEQFF
TRBJ2-5 | TRBV11-3 | CASSYGQGGWETQYF
TRBJ2-7 | TRBV5-1 | CASRETGPSYEQYF
TRBJ2-6 | TRBV7-2 | CASSLRTGRVSGANVLTF
TRBJ1-1 | TRBV5-4 | CASSSPGASPTEAFF
TRBJ2-7 | TRBV27 | CASSPTPWTSSYEQYF
TRBJ1-1 | TRBV4-2 | CASSQAFRAKMNTEAFF
TRBJ1-3 | TRBV5-6 | CASSVGGTGNTIYF
TRBJ1-1 | TRBV5-1 | CASSLRQGGTEAFF
TRBJ2-3 | TRBV15 | CATSRGDSASTDTQYF
TRBJ1-6 | TRBV19 | CASRGQGNNSPLHF
TRBJ2-1 | TRBV19 | CASMTSGIRGNEQFF
TRBJ2-4 | TRBV19 | CASSIGEGGTAKNIQYF
TRBJ2-7 | TRBV5-1 | CASSSSTTSGDYEQYF
TRBJ2-5 | TRBV9 | CASSEGLAGGPQETQYF
TRBJ1-2 | TRBV27 | CASSISGASGYTF
TRBJ2-1 | TRBV27 | CASSLGTGGNEQFF